These T cell receptor beta chains were read from a single sample in a study of T cell responses to AZD1222 COVID-19 vaccine. The protocol was immunoSEQ multiplex PCR, while the TCRdb copy is restricted to in-frame clones and leaves out a portion. The repertoire holds 95,000 to 150,000 clones, with about 85% as singletons. The sequencing used peripheral blood, collected on day 0 of AZD1222 vaccination. Receptors originate from an adult in good health. The CDR3 runs from the conserved cysteine through the conserved F or W. D genes are given only for firm matches. Size values are once, few and many counts, or a class for expanded clones, and some rows have none.

D,size,J,V,CDR3,DNA
.,.,TRBJ1-4,TRBV5-4,CASSLREGKLFF,TGTGCCAGCAGCTTGAGGGAGGGAAAACTGTTTTTT
.,.,TRBJ2-7,TRBV7-2,CASSEARDYEQYF,TGTGCCAGCAGCGAGGCCAGGGACTACGAGCAGTACTTC
.,.,TRBJ1-2,TRBV30,CAWRQGPSYGYTF,TGTGCCTGGAGACAGGGTCCCAGCTATGGCTACACCTTC
.,.,TRBJ1-2,TRBV7-9,CASSLAGGGSRVLSYGYTF,TGTGCCAGCAGCTTAGCTGGGGGGGGGAGCAGGGTCCTCAGCTATGGCTACACCTTC
TRBD1,.,TRBJ1-5,TRBV11-2,CASSFGTGENQPQHF,TGTGCCAGCAGCTTTGGGACAGGGGAAAATCAGCCCCAGCATTTT
TRBD1,once,TRBJ2-1,TRBV18,CASSPLGQGSHNEQFF,TGTGCCAGCTCACCACTCGGACAGGGAAGTCACAATGAGCAGTTCTTC
.,few,TRBJ2-5,TRBV5-4,CASSGTSREETQYF,TGTGCCAGCAGCGGCACCTCTAGAGAAGAGACCCAGTACTTC
.,.,TRBJ2-3,TRBV7-2,CASSRTSGKGGDTQYF,TGTGCCAGCAGCCGTACCAGCGGGAAGGGGGGAGATACGCAGTATTTT
.,.,TRBJ2-3,TRBV12-5,CASGLGGTDTQYF,TGTGCTAGTGGGCTAGGGGGCACAGATACGCAGTATTTT
.,.,TRBJ1-1,TRBV2,CASSEGGEAFF,TGTGCCAGCTCGGAAGGGGGTGAAGCTTTCTTT
TRBD1,.,TRBJ2-2,TRBV29-1,CSVGQGTGELFF,TGCAGCGTGGGACAGGGCACCGGGGAGCTGTTTTTT
.,.,TRBJ2-7,TRBV5-1,CASSLGGPYEQYF,TGCGCCAGCAGCTTGGGTGGCCCCTACGAGCAGTACTTC
.,.,TRBJ1-5,TRBV28,CASTDSGPSNQPQHF,TGTGCCAGCACCGACTCCGGACCTAGCAATCAGCCCCAGCATTTT
.,few,TRBJ1-3,TRBV16,CASSQFQGTVSGNTIYF,TGTGCCAGCAGCCAATTCCAGGGCACTGTTTCTGGAAACACCATATATTTT
TRBD2,.,TRBJ2-2,TRBV28,CASVTRSGGPNLSTGELFF,TGTGCCAGCGTCACCAGGAGCGGGGGACCCAACCTCAGCACCGGGGAGCTGTTTTTT
.,.,TRBJ1-2,TRBV27,CASSLTGEYGYTF,TGTGCCAGCAGCCTCACGGGGGAGTATGGCTACACCTTC
.,.,TRBJ2-7,TRBV6-5,CASSTGLHYEQYF,TGTGCCAGCAGTACGGGGCTGCATTACGAGCAGTACTTC
.,.,TRBJ2-6,TRBV6-2/TRBV6-3,CASSYSQGRAGANVLTF,TGTGCCAGCAGTTACTCCCAAGGGAGAGCTGGGGCCAACGTCCTGACTTTC
TRBD1,once,TRBJ1-1,TRBV5-8,CASSRIQGGRYTEAFF,TGTGCCAGCAGCCGAATCCAGGGGGGGCGGTACACTGAAGCTTTCTTT
.,.,TRBJ1-1,TRBV14,CASSQVSNRPWVEAFF,TGTGCCAGCAGCCAAGTTTCTAACAGACCCTGGGTTGAAGCTTTCTTT
.,few,TRBJ2-1,TRBV6-1,CASSEIRAPPEQFF,TGTGCCAGCAGTGAGATCAGGGCCCCCCCTGAGCAGTTCTTC
.,.,TRBJ1-3,TRBV28,CASSLYWAGSSGNTIYF,TGTGCCAGCAGTTTATATTGGGCAGGGAGCTCTGGAAACACCATATATTTT
.,.,TRBJ1-5,TRBV28,CASSSPPGGYQPQHF,TGTGCCAGCAGTTCTCCCCCGGGGGGGTATCAGCCCCAGCATTTT
.,.,TRBJ2-7,TRBV15,CATSSGQGYEQYF,TGTGCCACCAGCTCCGGCCAAGGTTACGAGCAGTACTTC
.,.,TRBJ2-7,TRBV7-3,CASSLVDEQYF,TGTGCCAGCAGCTTAGTTGACGAGCAGTACTTC
TRBD1,.,TRBJ1-5,TRBV28,CASRPTGGRPWAF,TGTGCCAGCAGACCCACAGGGGGCCGCCCTTGGGCATTT
.,.,TRBJ2-1,TRBV28,CASSLYRGTEQFF,TGTGCCAGCAGTCTCTACCGGGGGACAGAGCAGTTCTTC
.,few,TRBJ1-1,TRBV24-1,CAPNTKAFF,TGTGCCCCCAATACTAAAGCTTTCTTT
.,.,TRBJ1-3,TRBV5-5,CASSPGTAGNTIYF,TGTGCCAGCAGCCCTGGAACGGCTGGAAACACCATATATTTT
.,.,TRBJ2-3,TRBV13,CASSLGGGFYADTQYF,TGTGCCAGCAGCTTAGGAGGCGGTTTTTACGCAGATACGCAGTATTTT
.,.,TRBJ1-3,TRBV7-2,CASRTGGFGNTIYF,TGTGCCAGCAGAACGGGCGGGTTTGGAAACACCATATATTTT
.,.,TRBJ1-3,TRBV5-6,CASSLGQIGNTIYF,TGTGCCAGCAGCTTGGGACAGATTGGAAACACCATATATTTT
TRBD1,few,TRBJ1-5,TRBV2,CASRPTGDSNQPQHF,TGTGCCAGCAGGCCTACAGGGGACTCCAATCAGCCCCAGCATTTT
TRBD1,.,TRBJ1-2,TRBV4-1,CASSQSRDSANYGYTF,TGCGCCAGCAGCCAATCCCGGGACAGCGCTAACTATGGCTACACCTTC
.,.,TRBJ2-7,TRBV12-3/TRBV12-4,CASSFFYEQYF,TGTGCCAGCAGCTTTTTCTACGAGCAGTACTTC